The rows below give T cell receptor beta chains drawn from one sample of a study of naive and memory T cell subsets. TCRdb re-analysed the UMI-ligation and nested PCR reads in MiXCR, keeping a single row per CDR3 protein. The table records around 140,000 distinct CDR3 sequences, 20% to 25% of them present only once. Sequenced: naive CD4+ T cells from blood. Source of these receptors: a human donor in good health. Each CDR3 is given without its conserved first and last residue. Fields, in order: V gene, CDR3 protein.

v_gene: TRBV20-1; CDR3aa: SARRRLAQNSEQF
v_gene: TRBV15; CDR3aa: ATSRTGIGNTIY
v_gene: TRBV6-5; CDR3aa: ASSFGGPLETQY
v_gene: TRBV6-2/TRBV6-3; CDR3aa: ACGHSSYNEQF
v_gene: TRBV25-1; CDR3aa: ASSLLSTEGEQY
v_gene: TRBV29-1; CDR3aa: SVRQGTDEAF
v_gene: TRBV10-3; CDR3aa: AIRDIAGARYNEQF
v_gene: TRBV11-2; CDR3aa: ASSPGQGGDEKLF
v_gene: TRBV11-2; CDR3aa: ASSRGTQRLSEQY
v_gene: TRBV20-1; CDR3aa: SAISGEGSYNEQF
v_gene: TRBV3-1; CDR3aa: ASSRDGGASGYT
v_gene: TRBV18; CDR3aa: ASSPVGPSGNTIY
v_gene: TRBV5-1; CDR3aa: ASSGTFYVEQY
v_gene: TRBV7-8; CDR3aa: ASSLGTLAGGPQNEQF
v_gene: TRBV21-1; CDR3aa: ASSRDAQPQH
v_gene: TRBV4-2; CDR3aa: ASSQEKGETQY
v_gene: TRBV7-2; CDR3aa: ASSPDHGLAGVRNEQF
v_gene: TRBV23-1; CDR3aa: ASSRDSGSSRNEQF
v_gene: TRBV28; CDR3aa: ASSSMGTGGFDSNQPQH
v_gene: TRBV12-3/TRBV12-4; CDR3aa: ASSNRVLSGNTIY
v_gene: TRBV5-1; CDR3aa: ASSFGPTEQY
v_gene: TRBV14; CDR3aa: ASSQVPGQAQYNEQF
v_gene: TRBV20-1; CDR3aa: SARRLAGPLNTQY
v_gene: TRBV5-1; CDR3aa: ASSLRTSVLGNEQF
v_gene: TRBV6-1; CDR3aa: ASSVHYSNQPQH
v_gene: TRBV5-1; CDR3aa: ASSWDSTYEQY
v_gene: TRBV5-1; CDR3aa: ASSSRGPGYGYT
v_gene: TRBV12-3/TRBV12-4; CDR3aa: ASSSSLGQGTHNEQF
v_gene: TRBV6-5; CDR3aa: ASSYRGQGNTEAF
v_gene: TRBV27; CDR3aa: ASRRGGGADTQY
v_gene: TRBV14; CDR3aa: ASSQRLAGDEQY
v_gene: TRBV28; CDR3aa: ASSKQGGTEAF
v_gene: TRBV28; CDR3aa: ASYRGAKGETQY
v_gene: TRBV12-3/TRBV12-4; CDR3aa: ASTVGRMNTEAF
v_gene: TRBV6-5; CDR3aa: ASSSPRLAGGVETQY
v_gene: TRBV20-1; CDR3aa: SAIAGGLYEQY
v_gene: TRBV6-5; CDR3aa: ASSTGRSGELF
v_gene: TRBV28; CDR3aa: ASSLRASNEKLF
v_gene: TRBV5-1; CDR3aa: ASSTSGRGTDTQY
v_gene: TRBV7-6; CDR3aa: ASSLFGTNTGELF
v_gene: TRBV28; CDR3aa: ASSLMGAGASGYT
v_gene: TRBV10-3; CDR3aa: ATRGGGDTQY
v_gene: TRBV5-5; CDR3aa: ASSSVSKNTEAF
v_gene: TRBV7-2; CDR3aa: AAQAPGWNTEAF
v_gene: TRBV29-1; CDR3aa: SVDVGRVYGYT
v_gene: TRBV28; CDR3aa: ASRRLAGLSSYNEQF
v_gene: TRBV7-2; CDR3aa: ASSLFGGGGSDTQY
v_gene: TRBV5-1; CDR3aa: ASSLDRATEAF
v_gene: TRBV4-1; CDR3aa: ASSQGFRGVGASYEQY
v_gene: TRBV5-1; CDR3aa: ASSIGLVLADETQY
v_gene: TRBV7-2; CDR3aa: ASSPVQGYEQY
v_gene: TRBV4-1; CDR3aa: ASSLWGTGGDSGNTIY
v_gene: TRBV29-1; CDR3aa: SAVGRRTSGLGTQY
v_gene: TRBV7-2; CDR3aa: ASSPRTDTEAF
v_gene: TRBV6-5; CDR3aa: ASSYGAVQANTGELF
v_gene: TRBV29-1; CDR3aa: SVRNNEQF
v_gene: TRBV28; CDR3aa: ASSLPTGAYSYEQY
v_gene: TRBV6-5; CDR3aa: ASRPDRTYEQY
v_gene: TRBV6-5; CDR3aa: ASSYSWTGGEQPQH
v_gene: TRBV20-1; CDR3aa: SIVRTGFYEQY